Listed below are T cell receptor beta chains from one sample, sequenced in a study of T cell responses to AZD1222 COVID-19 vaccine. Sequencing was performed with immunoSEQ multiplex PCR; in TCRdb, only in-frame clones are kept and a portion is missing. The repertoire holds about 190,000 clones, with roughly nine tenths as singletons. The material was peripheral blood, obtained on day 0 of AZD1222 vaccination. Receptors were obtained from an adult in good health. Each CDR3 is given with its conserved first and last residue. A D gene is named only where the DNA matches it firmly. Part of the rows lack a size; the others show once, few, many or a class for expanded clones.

CDR3aa: CATSRDAVMNTQYF
CDR3nt: TGTGCCACCAGCAGAGATGCGGTTATGAATACGCAGTATTTT
d_gene: -
abundance: -
j_gene: TRBJ2-3
v_gene: TRBV15

CDR3aa: CASSSSGAGSHEQYF
CDR3nt: TGTGCCAGCAGCTCGTCCGGGGCAGGGTCCCACGAGCAGTACTTC
d_gene: -
abundance: -
j_gene: TRBJ2-7
v_gene: TRBV13

CDR3aa: CASSPSSRVDYGYTF
CDR3nt: TGTGCCAGCTCACCATCTTCCAGGGTTGACTATGGCTACACCTTC
d_gene: -
abundance: -
j_gene: TRBJ1-2
v_gene: TRBV18

CDR3aa: CASSKRPSTGKDGYTF
CDR3nt: TGTGCCAGCAGCAAACGGCCGAGTACAGGGAAGGATGGCTACACCTTC
d_gene: -
abundance: few
j_gene: TRBJ1-2
v_gene: TRBV27

CDR3aa: CATSRVESRPNTGELFF
CDR3nt: TGTGCCACCAGCAGAGTTGAGAGCAGGCCGAACACCGGGGAGCTGTTTTTT
d_gene: -
abundance: -
j_gene: TRBJ2-2
v_gene: TRBV15

CDR3aa: CATNWDTDTQYF
CDR3nt: TGTGCCACAAACTGGGACACAGATACGCAGTATTTT
d_gene: -
abundance: -
j_gene: TRBJ2-3
v_gene: TRBV19

CDR3aa: CASSPAGGSSYNEQFF
CDR3nt: TGCGCCAGCAGCCCAGCGGGGGGGAGCTCCTACAATGAGCAGTTCTTC
d_gene: TRBD2
abundance: -
j_gene: TRBJ2-1
v_gene: TRBV4-3

CDR3aa: CASQREDTQYF
CDR3nt: TGTGCCAGCCAAAGGGAAGATACGCAGTATTTT
d_gene: -
abundance: -
j_gene: TRBJ2-3
v_gene: TRBV9

CDR3aa: CASSYLEKLFF
CDR3nt: TGTGCCAGCAGTTACCTTGAAAAACTGTTTTTT
d_gene: -
abundance: -
j_gene: TRBJ1-4
v_gene: TRBV6-5

CDR3aa: CATSSQTQVTGELFF
CDR3nt: TGTGCCACCAGCAGCCAGACCCAGGTCACCGGGGAGCTGTTTTTT
d_gene: -
abundance: -
j_gene: TRBJ2-2
v_gene: TRBV15

CDR3aa: CASSSTRLSGNTIYF
CDR3nt: TGTGCCAGCAGCTCTACCCGGCTTTCCGGAAACACCATATATTTT
d_gene: -
abundance: -
j_gene: TRBJ1-3
v_gene: TRBV7-2

CDR3aa: CASSKTDPQETQYF
CDR3nt: TGCGCCAGCAGCAAGACGGATCCCCAAGAGACCCAGTACTTC
d_gene: -
abundance: once
j_gene: TRBJ2-5
v_gene: TRBV5-1

CDR3aa: CASSIRYEAFF
CDR3nt: TGTGCCAGTAGTATACGTTATGAAGCTTTCTTT
d_gene: -
abundance: -
j_gene: TRBJ1-1
v_gene: TRBV19

CDR3aa: CASRRPGQGAAGYGYTF
CDR3nt: TGTGCCAGCAGACGACCGGGACAGGGGGCAGCGGGGTATGGCTACACCTTC
d_gene: TRBD1
abundance: -
j_gene: TRBJ1-2
v_gene: TRBV27

CDR3aa: CASSVGGGTTDTQYF
CDR3nt: TGTGCCAGCAGCGTAGGGGGAGGTACCACAGATACGCAGTATTTT
d_gene: -
abundance: -
j_gene: TRBJ2-3
v_gene: TRBV9

CDR3aa: CASSLSRGVGGCGEQYF
CDR3nt: TGTGCCAGCAGTTTATCGCGGGGCGTAGGGGGGTGCGGCGAGCAGTACTTC
d_gene: -
abundance: -
j_gene: TRBJ2-7
v_gene: TRBV28

CDR3aa: CASSAGQGNTEAFF
CDR3nt: TGTGCCAGCAGCGCCGGACAGGGGAACACTGAAGCTTTCTTT
d_gene: TRBD1
abundance: -
j_gene: TRBJ1-1
v_gene: TRBV9

CDR3aa: CASSLDLAVQETQYF
CDR3nt: TGTGCCAGCAGCTTAGACCTAGCGGTCCAAGAGACCCAGTACTTC
d_gene: TRBD2
abundance: -
j_gene: TRBJ2-5
v_gene: TRBV7-6

CDR3aa: CASSASPQGLTAFF
CDR3nt: TGTGCCAGCAGTGCCTCCCCGCAGGGGTTGACGGCTTTCTTT
d_gene: -
abundance: -
j_gene: TRBJ1-1
v_gene: TRBV25-1

CDR3aa: CASSDSRGVWETQYF
CDR3nt: TGTGCCAGCAGCGACTCTAGGGGGGTGTGGGAGACCCAGTACTTC
d_gene: -
abundance: -
j_gene: TRBJ2-5
v_gene: TRBV5-4

CDR3aa: CASSQELGGSWNEQFF
CDR3nt: TGTGCCAGCAGCCAAGAACTAGGGGGCTCATGGAATGAGCAGTTCTTC
d_gene: TRBD1
abundance: -
j_gene: TRBJ2-1
v_gene: TRBV3-1/TRBV3-2

CDR3aa: CASSETGSSRWEQFF
CDR3nt: TGTGCCAGCAGCGAGACGGGATCCTCGCGATGGGAGCAGTTCTTC
d_gene: -
abundance: -
j_gene: TRBJ2-1
v_gene: TRBV3-1/TRBV3-2

CDR3aa: CASSDMDRGMNTEAFF
CDR3nt: TGTGCCAGCAGTGACATGGACAGGGGGATGAACACTGAAGCTTTCTTT
d_gene: TRBD1
abundance: -
j_gene: TRBJ1-1
v_gene: TRBV6-1

CDR3aa: CASSQDTAGYEQYF
CDR3nt: TGCGCCAGCAGCCAAGATACCGCGGGTTACGAGCAGTACTTC
d_gene: -
abundance: -
j_gene: TRBJ2-7
v_gene: TRBV4-3

CDR3aa: CASSLDRGQATNEKLFF
CDR3nt: TGTGCCAGCAGCCTTGACAGGGGGCAAGCAACTAATGAAAAACTGTTTTTT
d_gene: TRBD1
abundance: -
j_gene: TRBJ1-4
v_gene: TRBV3-1/TRBV3-2

CDR3aa: CASSKMGQGAYEQYF
CDR3nt: TGTGCCAGCAGTAAAATGGGACAGGGGGCCTACGAGCAGTACTTC
d_gene: TRBD1
abundance: -
j_gene: TRBJ2-7
v_gene: TRBV6-5

CDR3aa: CSVEGGSGWETQYF
CDR3nt: TGCAGCGTTGAAGGAGGATCAGGGTGGGAGACCCAGTACTTC
d_gene: -
abundance: -
j_gene: TRBJ2-5
v_gene: TRBV29-1

CDR3aa: CASSPRQGLVSGELFF
CDR3nt: TGTGCCAGCAGCCCTCGGCAGGGATTGGTCTCCGGGGAGCTGTTTTTT
d_gene: -
abundance: -
j_gene: TRBJ2-2
v_gene: TRBV3-1/TRBV3-2

CDR3aa: CASSRMGHRNQPQHF
CDR3nt: TGTGCCAGCAGCAGAATGGGACACCGAAATCAGCCCCAGCATTTT
d_gene: -
abundance: -
j_gene: TRBJ1-5
v_gene: TRBV6-9

CDR3aa: CATSRDAGARNEKLFF
CDR3nt: TGTGCCACCAGCAGAGATGCGGGGGCGCGGAATGAAAAACTGTTTTTT
d_gene: -
abundance: -
j_gene: TRBJ1-4
v_gene: TRBV15

CDR3aa: CSASRERDTDTQYF
CDR3nt: TGCAGTGCTAGTAGGGAGCGGGACACAGATACGCAGTATTTT
d_gene: TRBD2
abundance: -
j_gene: TRBJ2-3
v_gene: TRBV20-1

CDR3aa: CASSPQSGNTIYF
CDR3nt: TGTGCCAGCTCACCACAATCTGGAAACACCATATATTTT
d_gene: -
abundance: few
j_gene: TRBJ1-3
v_gene: TRBV18

CDR3aa: CASSLKTSALNTGELFF
CDR3nt: TGTGCCAGCAGCTTGAAAACGTCGGCTTTGAACACCGGGGAGCTGTTTTTT
d_gene: -
abundance: -
j_gene: TRBJ2-2
v_gene: TRBV5-6

CDR3aa: CASSLTGEDGYTF
CDR3nt: TGTGCCAGCAGCTTAACAGGGGAGGATGGCTACACCTTC
d_gene: TRBD1
abundance: -
j_gene: TRBJ1-2
v_gene: TRBV5-5

CDR3aa: CSVGQASYEQYF
CDR3nt: TGCAGCGTTGGACAGGCCTCCTACGAGCAGTACTTC
d_gene: -
abundance: -
j_gene: TRBJ2-7
v_gene: TRBV29-1

CDR3aa: CASSRAGGKSSYEQYF
CDR3nt: TGTGCCAGTAGTAGAGCTGGGGGAAAGAGCTCCTACGAGCAGTACTTC
d_gene: -
abundance: -
j_gene: TRBJ2-7
v_gene: TRBV19

CDR3aa: CASIKSTDTQYF
CDR3nt: TGTGCCAGCATCAAGTCCACAGATACGCAGTATTTT
d_gene: -
abundance: -
j_gene: TRBJ2-3
v_gene: TRBV2

CDR3aa: CASSPLRTSGGNNEQFF
CDR3nt: TGTGCCAGCAGTCCCCTTAGGACTAGCGGGGGGAACAATGAGCAGTTCTTC
d_gene: TRBD2
abundance: -
j_gene: TRBJ2-1
v_gene: TRBV6-2/TRBV6-3

CDR3aa: CASSFDNSPLHF
CDR3nt: TGTGCCAGCAGCTTTGATAATTCACCCCTCCACTTT
d_gene: -
abundance: -
j_gene: TRBJ1-6
v_gene: TRBV7-9

CDR3aa: CASRMASRGSYNEQFF
CDR3nt: TGCGCCAGCAGAATGGCTAGCCGGGGGTCCTACAATGAGCAGTTCTTC
d_gene: -
abundance: -
j_gene: TRBJ2-1
v_gene: TRBV5-1

CDR3aa: CASSEYTDGPDYGYTF
CDR3nt: TGTGCCAGCAGCGAATACACCGACGGCCCTGACTATGGCTACACCTTC
d_gene: -
abundance: -
j_gene: TRBJ1-2
v_gene: TRBV6-1

CDR3aa: CSVPMDRGTEAFF
CDR3nt: TGCAGCGTCCCTATGGACAGGGGCACTGAAGCTTTCTTT
d_gene: TRBD1
abundance: -
j_gene: TRBJ1-1
v_gene: TRBV29-1

CDR3aa: CASSYLESGYEQYF
CDR3nt: TGTGCCAGCAGTTACTTGGAGTCAGGCTACGAGCAGTACTTC
d_gene: -
abundance: -
j_gene: TRBJ2-7
v_gene: TRBV6-5

CDR3aa: CASSQPGGQYEQYF
CDR3nt: TGTGCCAGCAGCCAACCCGGGGGGCAATACGAGCAGTACTTC
d_gene: -
abundance: -
j_gene: TRBJ2-7
v_gene: TRBV3-1/TRBV3-2

CDR3aa: CASSLGTAVREQYF
CDR3nt: TGTGCCAGCAGCTTAGGGACAGCGGTCCGCGAGCAGTACTTC
d_gene: -
abundance: once
j_gene: TRBJ2-7
v_gene: TRBV13

CDR3aa: CASTGQENTGELFF
CDR3nt: TGTGCCAGCACCGGACAGGAGAACACCGGGGAGCTGTTTTTT
d_gene: TRBD1
abundance: few
j_gene: TRBJ2-2
v_gene: TRBV27